This TCR beta chain was identified during a study of untreated major depressive disorder. Around 30 ml of blood was drawn into EDTA tubes. From thawed PBMCs, CD4+ T cells were purified by negative selection. TCRdb's table, derived via immunoSEQ multiplex PCR, lists solely in-frame clones and lacks some. This repertoire shows 20,000 to 25,000 clones, more than 70% found once; its top ten account for about 5%. The germline CDR1 and CDR2 sequences are MDHEN and SYDVKM. Trimming left V 6 bases short and J 5 bases short, with 11 bases between. This CDR3 is 14 amino acids long. General study points: CD4+ T cells from depressed patients used TRBV05-01 (Vbeta 5.1) more often than controls.

This clone has only one observation. What it binds is unknown. This rearrangement joins TRBV28 to TRBJ1-6; D is perhaps TRBD1 (6 bases). The clonotype was recovered from a woman aged 25 to 39 in good health. What was sequenced was CD4+ T cells from PBMCs. CDR3 loop: CASSDRLNNSPLHF. In DNA, the CDR3 is TGTGCCAGCAGCGACAGGCTAAATAATTCACCCCTCCACTTT.